This T cell receptor (beta chain) is from a study of cytomegalovirus exposure and HLA in healthy donors (dated by TCRdb to 2015 to 2018). Background on the whole study: An earlier analysis of 587 of the donors reported about 260 Gb of sequence data and around 100 million unique TCR beta sequences obtained from 150 million to 200 million T cells. An early release that covered roughly 600 HLA-typed donors contained about 300 gigabases of sequencing data and tens of millions of unique TCR sequences. Of the approximately 400 genotyped donors, 81% were placed in the genetic ancestry cluster associated with self-reported Caucasian donors. The study aimed to test whether cataloging public T cell receptors could reveal signatures of past pathogen exposure. The study used immunosequencing to profile the T cell repertoires of approximately 690 subjects and linked those repertoires to cytomegalovirus serostatus. Besides the first cohort of approximately 710 subjects, a separate validation cohort made up of 120 or so different subjects was used. High-throughput TCR immunosequencing, statistical association of individual TCRs with disease status, and machine learning were combined to predict cytomegalovirus infection status. A later analysis re-examined previously published TCR beta repertoires from 500 to 700 donors and added high-resolution HLA genotyping to investigate patterns of TCR occurrence. The later analysis used no new phenotypic data to find candidate immune exposures, relying instead on TCR beta sequences and their occurrence across donors. In an earlier analysis of roughly 600 of the donors, high-throughput TCR beta sequencing was used to judge whether each TCR beta V gene segment behaved as functional or pseudogenic. Donor age, sex, ethnicity and CMV serostatus were collected together with the repertoire data. A later genetic analysis used genome-wide SNP genotypes for about 60% of the roughly 700 donors, treating that subset as a discovery cohort. Every repertoire in the discovery cohort had been generated on one and the same sequencing platform. Both class I and class II loci were covered by HLA typing, at four-digit resolution. The number of donors typed differed by locus, with 629-630 for A, B, C, DRB1 and DQB1, roughly 520 for DQA1, 600 to 610 for DPA1, and some 450 for DPB1. Four to six DR-DQ haplotypes were handled as single units for association and clustering, since linkage in the cohort was strong. Among roughly 370 genotyped donors of the cohort, an average of approximately 250,000 unique TCR beta nucleotide sequences were sequenced per donor, 15% to 20% of them non-productive. Here is what the overall study found, with its caveats: In this cohort, only TCR beta chains were sequenced, and detectable features were limited by the absence of alpha or paired-chain data. An association between a missense DCLRE1C variant and V-gene and J-gene trimming of TCR beta chains was found in a later genetic analysis and replicated in an independent cohort. The earlier analysis of approximately 540 of the donors excluded approximately 17 rarely observed V segments, including chromosome 9 orphons, because counts were too low. A further reported finding was that TCR beta sequences accurately predicted the HLA-A and HLA-B alleles for most subjects in the first cohort. Cytomegalovirus status was reported to be diagnosed by the classifier with high specificity and sensitivity in both the original and validation cohorts. In vitro tests confirmed that three of the cytomegalovirus-associated TCR beta chains recognize cytomegalovirus antigens. Because HLA typing was unavailable for some donors at each locus, only the typed subset was used in association tests. A total of about 150 TCR beta chains were listed by the study as associated with cytomegalovirus. In a later analysis, HLA-associated TCR beta chains showed more clonal expansion and lower generation probabilities than non-associated chains that were equally common. Most CMV-associated TCR beta chains appeared to be HLA-restricted in a later analysis, and the HLA associations seemed to be driven largely by CMV exposure. According to a later analysis, TCR association rates differed among HLA loci, with DRB1 alleles showing the most associated TCRs and HLA-C alleles showing the fewest. Several of the top co-occurrence clusters appeared to be linked to parvovirus B19, influenza, CMV and Epstein-Barr virus, according to a later analysis. Most TCR sequences were seen in very few donors, while some public TCRs were found in many individuals. In a later genetic analysis, fewer N-insertions in productive TCRs were reported among donors in an Asian-associated ancestry cluster than the roughly 700-donor mean. At a false discovery rate of 0.05, a later analysis linked 16,951 TCR beta sequences to specific HLA alleles. The sequencing pipeline was judged likely to have produced a cluster of highly shared sequence variants as a technical artifact. According to the authors, the approach could potentially be generalized to other disease states and immunological phenotypes. Correlated functional status among segregating V segments might reflect linkage disequilibrium, but an unknown experimental factor could not be ruled out. Immune exposure information for the cohort was limited to CMV serostatus. In an earlier analysis of fewer than 750 of the donors, most TCR beta V segments were observed in productive rearrangements about 87% or about 30% of the time, broadly matching IMGT annotations. When HLA alleles, especially DR and DQ, strongly co-occurred, attributing TCR associations to individual alleles was difficult. Presence/absence analyses assumed roughly uniform sequencing depth across donors, an assumption that may not hold.

The cohort comprised some 730 healthy bone marrow donors. Cohort members were all nominally healthy when sampled, although unrecorded immune exposures were likely present. The donor tested CMV seropositive and was one of the 289 seropositive cohort members. A peripheral blood sample was provided by each donor, and peripheral blood mononuclear cells were used for TCR beta sequencing. The Qiagen DNeasy Blood Extraction Kit was used to extract genomic DNA from the blood cell samples. In the case of this clone: This receptor's antigen is unknown. Mismatch with germline at one junction end may stem from a read error. The sample contains more than one DNA sequence encoding this CDR3.

The receptor library was made with the immunoSEQ multiplex PCR assay. The multiplex PCR relied on a mix of 60 forward primers for TCR Vbeta segments and 13 reverse primers for TCR Jbeta segments. Amplification of the CDR3 region of rearranged TCR beta genes was performed with a multiplex PCR assay on genomic DNA. The Illumina HiSeq System was used to sequence the amplified TCR beta libraries as 87-base-pair reads. As for how the authors treated the data: In a later analysis, tens of millions of unique TCR beta chains were counted across the 650 to 700 repertoires, and around 10 million of these chains were shared by at least two donors. A nearest-neighbor algorithm error-corrected the raw reads and collapsed the reads into unique sequences, merging closely related sequences to remove PCR and sequencing errors. Alignment of CDR3 sequences to IMGT reference sequences was used to assign V, D and J gene segments. For a sequence to be retained, at least a six-nucleotide match to both a V gene segment and a J gene segment was required. Rearrangements were classified as productive when the CDR3 lacked stop codons and remained in frame with V and J, and all other rearrangements were classified as non-productive. Following IMGT convention, CDR3 was defined as the stretch from the second conserved V-encoded cysteine to the conserved J-encoded phenylalanine. Sequences without an unambiguous match to a single V gene segment were excluded from the earlier analysis of about 600 of the donors. In an earlier analysis of about 590 of the donors, a V segment was called functional when productive rearrangements were above 56.7%, and segregating when the standard deviation between donors exceeded 5%. To diagnose cytomegalovirus status from the catalog of TCR beta chain sequences, a statistical classification framework was built. In a later analysis, V and J genes were assigned by comparing TCR nucleotide sequences against IMGT/GENE-DB human TR gene sequences. Using the TCRdist pipeline, a later analysis assigned CDR3 sequences along with most-parsimonious VDJ recombination scenarios. In a later analysis, every TCR beta chain was defined by the combination of its CDR3 amino acid sequence and its V-gene family, and reads without a unique V-gene family were dropped. To address suspected cross-contamination and a sequencing artifact, a later analysis removed around 590 highly shared, low-generation-probability nucleotide sequences. A later analysis calculated a clonal expansion index for each public chain from normalized within-repertoire ranks of inferred template counts. In a later analysis, generation probabilities were computed using a VDJ recombination model fitted to out-of-frame rearrangements, and the results were checked against IGoR. In a later analysis, TCR-TCR, TCR-HLA and TCR-CMV co-occurrence was scored with hypergeometric tests, and a repertoire-size bias correction was applied to TCR pairs. In a later analysis, false discovery rates were estimated by permuting HLA or CMV assignments 20 times. In a later analysis, co-occurring TCRs were grouped using DBSCAN, with TCRdist sequence similarity added in when clustering inside HLA-allele-positive subsets. Repertoires with fewer than 30,000 or more than 120,000 public chains were left out of co-occurrence clustering, as were about five repertoires with anomalous nucleotide sharing. Held by TCRdb, this immuneACCESS table contains in-frame sequences only and omits some clones. Under half of the omission traces to an unresolved V gene where checked; the cause of the rest is unknown. V and J calls and clone size are given by that table; D and trimming were obtained from the DNA. The sample table holds 80,000 to 130,000 clones, of which roughly three quarters were seen once. The top ten constitute 3.5% to 5% of the sample.

Sequenced material: PBMCs. This TCR came from a female donor in good health and CMV-seropositive.

The CDR3 corresponds to CASSQGRGLAPLHF. The DNA sequence is TGTGCCAGCAGCCAGGGCAGGGGGCTTGCACCCCTCCACTTC. The chain was built from TRBV14 and TRBJ1-6, and 8 junction bases match TRBD1. CDR1 and CDR2 are read off the germline V gene as SGHDN and FVKESK. There are 14 amino acids in the CDR3, from cysteine to phenylalanine inclusive. Only the CDR3 portion is preserved as DNA: 42 bases, with reading frame beginning at the first base.